This TCR beta chain was retrieved from a study of shared clonotypes between healthy human individuals. This clone was seen a few times. This sample includes further DNA sequences coding for the same CDR3. Germline CDR1 reads MGHDK; CDR2 reads SYGVNS. The germline V and J ends were trimmed by 2 bases and 2 bases, with 5 bases remaining between them. This CDR3 is 13 amino acids long. TCRdb's copy holds only in-frame clones and misses some; the assay was immunoSEQ multiplex PCR. The data show 780,000 or so clones, roughly 72% seen once. Sequencing was done on a sample of memory CD4+ T cells sorted from blood. Specified subset: CD45RA-negative fraction. V is TRBV25-1 and J is TRBJ2-3; D gene ambiguous. The origin of this receptor is a woman in her 30s in good health. CDR3 in DNA: TGTGCCAGCAGTGAACGTCTCACAGATACGCAGTATTTT. Its protein is CASSERLTDTQYF. The full variable domain, in which reference TRBV25-1 and TRBJ2-3 provide the parts outside the CDR3, is EADIYQTPRYLVIGTGKKITLECSQTMGHDKMYWYQQDPGMELHLIHYSYGVNSTEKGDLSSESTVSRIRTEHFPLTLESARPSHTSQYLCASSERLTDTQYFGPGTRLTVL.